Listed below are T cell receptor beta chains from one sample, sequenced in a study of blood T cell repertoires in COVID-19. Sequencing was performed with immunoSEQ multiplex PCR; in TCRdb, only in-frame clones are kept and a portion is missing. In the table there are more than 35,000 clones, about 88% of which are singletons. Sample: peripheral blood. The receptor source for this set is a man between 65 and 85 years old with acute or convalescent COVID-19. The CDR3 runs from the conserved cysteine through the conserved F or W. The order of the fields is clone size, J gene, V gene, D gene, CDR3 protein. A D gene is named only where the DNA matches it firmly. Clone size, where shown, is once, few, many, or a class for clones that have expanded.

abundance: -; j_gene: TRBJ2-7; v_gene: TRBV19; d_gene: TRBD2; CDR3aa: CASSRTSGRFHEQYF
abundance: -; j_gene: TRBJ1-2; v_gene: TRBV5-6; d_gene: TRBD1; CDR3aa: CASTQTGEGGENGYTF
abundance: -; j_gene: TRBJ2-1; v_gene: TRBV5-6; d_gene: -; CDR3aa: CASSLARYNEQFF
abundance: once; j_gene: TRBJ2-5; v_gene: TRBV11-1; d_gene: TRBD2; CDR3aa: CASSLVLAGGETQYF
abundance: -; j_gene: TRBJ2-5; v_gene: TRBV7-9; d_gene: TRBD2; CDR3aa: CASSPRKTYLAGGRETQYF
abundance: -; j_gene: TRBJ2-2; v_gene: TRBV18; d_gene: -; CDR3aa: CASSAYGGSGELFF
abundance: -; j_gene: TRBJ2-4; v_gene: TRBV18; d_gene: TRBD2; CDR3aa: CASSPVLAGGPGAKNIQYF
abundance: -; j_gene: TRBJ1-1; v_gene: TRBV7-2; d_gene: TRBD1; CDR3aa: CASSPRQGSNTEAFF
abundance: -; j_gene: TRBJ1-1; v_gene: TRBV5-4; d_gene: TRBD1; CDR3aa: CASSLRQGDTEAFF
abundance: -; j_gene: TRBJ2-7; v_gene: TRBV5-1; d_gene: TRBD2; CDR3aa: CASSPRTSGNGEQYF
abundance: -; j_gene: TRBJ1-2; v_gene: TRBV27; d_gene: TRBD1; CDR3aa: CASSSRQGEGYTF
abundance: -; j_gene: TRBJ2-1; v_gene: TRBV27; d_gene: TRBD2; CDR3aa: CASMARRLAGFYNEQFF
abundance: once; j_gene: TRBJ2-7; v_gene: TRBV7-2; d_gene: -; CDR3aa: CASSLQGSYYEQYF
abundance: -; j_gene: TRBJ1-3; v_gene: TRBV7-9; d_gene: TRBD1; CDR3aa: CASSNRGKSGNTIYF
abundance: -; j_gene: TRBJ1-1; v_gene: TRBV6-6; d_gene: TRBD1; CDR3aa: CASSPLPGQGYTEAFF
abundance: -; j_gene: TRBJ1-2; v_gene: TRBV29-1; d_gene: -; CDR3aa: CSVVFPGDYGYTF
abundance: -; j_gene: TRBJ1-1; v_gene: TRBV6-5; d_gene: -; CDR3aa: CASSYSRSNLVAFF
abundance: once; j_gene: TRBJ2-2; v_gene: TRBV5-1; d_gene: -; CDR3aa: CASSLTSLSTGELFF
abundance: -; j_gene: TRBJ1-2; v_gene: TRBV19; d_gene: TRBD1; CDR3aa: CASSSFRGARQGIAYGYTF
abundance: once; j_gene: TRBJ2-1; v_gene: TRBV6-6; d_gene: -; CDR3aa: CASKVGRVNNEQFF
abundance: -; j_gene: TRBJ1-2; v_gene: TRBV18; d_gene: -; CDR3aa: CASSPGRDNNYGYTF
abundance: -; j_gene: TRBJ2-6; v_gene: TRBV3-1/TRBV3-2; d_gene: -; CDR3aa: CASSQQGITSGANVLTF
abundance: -; j_gene: TRBJ2-7; v_gene: TRBV28; d_gene: -; CDR3aa: CATLRLDIPYEQYF
abundance: -; j_gene: TRBJ2-4; v_gene: TRBV5-1; d_gene: TRBD2; CDR3aa: CASSLESGIGIQYF
abundance: once; j_gene: TRBJ1-1; v_gene: TRBV5-1; d_gene: TRBD1; CDR3aa: CASSSTGRDTEAFF
abundance: -; j_gene: TRBJ2-7; v_gene: TRBV28; d_gene: TRBD2; CDR3aa: CASSLRLAAPGSYEQYF